The text below deals with one TCR beta chain. This sample was taken from a study of blood T cell repertoires in COVID-19. Study details: The samples span acute and convalescent COVID-19 from the United States, Italy and Spain.

A Seattle source enrolled patients during active infection and followed them longitudinally. In the original analysis: Nucleated cell counts were estimated from reference gene primer amplification. Some clones are missing from TCRdb's copy, which holds only in-frame ones; the method was immunoSEQ multiplex PCR. V and J calls and clone size are those listed in that table; D and trimming were worked out from the DNA. The sample includes about 210,000 clones, about 81% of them seen just once. V shed 6 bases and J shed 0 bases, with 15 bases lying between them. Germline-derived CDR1 and CDR2 are MNHEY and SMNVEV (reference sequence). This CDR3 spans 16 amino acids.

The chain joins TRBV27 to TRBJ1-3; no firm D call. Sequencing was performed on peripheral blood. The sequence came from a woman in her sixties or seventies with COVID-19, enrolled during active disease. In DNA, the CDR3 is TGTGCCAGCAGACCGTACCCCTCGAGCTCTGGAAACACCATATATTTT. This codes for CASRPYPSSSGNTIYF.